This T cell receptor beta chain was sequenced in a study of radiation and T cells in renal cell carcinoma. Points from the study as a whole: Pretreatment tumor biopsies were lacking, so baseline clonotypes are unknown.

Clones were read by immunoSEQ multiplex PCR, and TCRdb kept only the in-frame ones, dropping some. The sample has some 150,000 clones, 86% seen once. The time point denotes: blood 4 weeks post-SBRT, at nephrectomy. Treatment: 15 Gy SBRT to primary tumor, nephrectomy 4 weeks later. The J segment lost 4 bases and the V segment lost 1 base, leaving 6 bases of the junction unmatched. The germline gives CDR1 SGHAT, CDR2 FQNNGV. This CDR3 has 17 residues. A note on this clone: The antigen remains unidentified.

The chain couples TRBV11-2 to TRBJ2-7; 14 bases fit TRBD2. The specimen was blood, collected from a patient whose treatment included radiotherapy and nephrectomy. This sequence was found in a woman between 45 and 60 years old with renal cell carcinoma. The CDR3 sequence is CASSLVGTSGGIYEQYF. Written as DNA, the CDR3 is TGTGCCAGCAGCTTAGTCGGGACTAGCGGGGGAATATACGAGCAGTACTTC.